These 19 T cell receptor beta chains originate from one sample sequenced in a study of beta chain features in type 1 diabetes. The study, taken as a whole, reports: Among all four CD4+ subsets, Type 1 diabetes patients had TCRB CDR3s that were moderately but significantly shorter.

Since all of the isolated RNA was reverse transcribed, expressed TCRB transcripts were what got sequenced. Repertoires were generated with immunoSEQ multiplex PCR, while TCRdb's copy carries only in-frame clones and drops some. Of some 200,000 clones listed, approximately 16% are singletons. Which antigens these TCRs recognize remains unknown. Material: naive CD4+ T cells from blood. The receptors were gathered from a young man with type 1 diabetes.

The table lists this clone with a count of one. The chain is built from TRBV2 and TRBJ1-2, with D possibly matching TRBD1 (5 bases). The CDR3 covers 12 residues. Trimming took 7 bases from V and 6 from J, leaving 12 bases between them. The germline gives CDR1 SNHLY, CDR2 FYNNEI. In DNA, the CDR3 is TGTGCCAGCACCCCTCAGGGCGATGGCTACACCTTC. Translating it yields CASTPQGDGYTF.

The chain is built from TRBV7-9 and TRBJ1-4; TRBD1 might be the D (5 bases). The CDR3 is 13 residues long. V was clipped by 0 bases and J by 8 bases, with 7 bases between them. Per germline, CDR1 SEHNR and CDR2 FQNEAQ (reference sequence). In DNA, the CDR3 is TGTGCCAGCAGCTTAGCGGACACCGAAAAACTGTTTTTT. It translates to CASSLADTEKLFF.

This clone has just a few counts. The rearrangement uses TRBV6-6 and TRBJ2-5, with D uncertain. V was trimmed by 6 bases and J by 1 base, leaving 9 bases between them. The germline V gene has CDR1 MNHNY and CDR2 SVGAGI (reference sequence). CDR3 length: 13 residues. The CDR3 region has the DNA TGTGCCAGCAGCGCCGGCCTCCAAGAGACCCAGTACTTC. This sequence encodes CASSAGLQETQYF.

This clone was seen more than once but under ten times. The sample holds other DNA sequences that translate to the same CDR3. CDR3 loop: CASRLGYEQYF. In nucleotides, the CDR3 is TGTGCCAGCAGACTGGGCTACGAGCAGTACTTC. The chain combines TRBV28 with TRBJ2-7; D unresolved. Germline-derived CDR1 and CDR2 are MDHEN and SYDVKM. The CDR3 is 11 residues long. Trimming took 6 bases from V and 3 from J, leaving 6 bases between them. Combining the CDR3 with reference TRBV28 and TRBJ2-7 gives the whole variable domain DVKVTQSSRYLVKRTGEKVFLECVQDMDHENMFWYRQDPGLGLRLIYFSYDVKMKEKGDIPEGYSVSREKKERFSLILESASTNQTSMYLCASRLGYEQYFGPGTRLTVT.

This rearrangement joins TRBV19 to TRBJ2-7; TRBD1 or TRBD2 may be the D gene (5 bases each). V was cut by 6 bases and J by 2 bases, with 14 bases left in between. The CDR3 is made up of 14 amino acids. Germline loops: CDR1 LNHDA, CDR2 SQIVND (reference sequence). DNA for the CDR3: TGTGCCAGTAGCCGGGACGGACAAACCTACGAGCAGTACTTC. Amino acid sequence: CASSRDGQTYEQYF.

This clone was recorded a few times. The chain recombines TRBV13 with TRBJ2-2; possible D gene TRBD1, 6 bases. Germline assignment: CDR1 PRHDT and CDR2 FYEKMQ (reference sequence). The CDR3 length is 14 residues. V was trimmed by 8 bases and J by 5 bases, leaving 15 bases between them. CDR3 in amino acids: CASSPGVMTGELFF. CDR3 coding DNA: TGTGCCAGCTCTCCAGGGGTGATGACCGGGGAGCTGTTTTTT.

This clone has just a few counts. The gene calls are TRBV10-3 and TRBJ2-7, with TRBD1 matching 7 bases. With 1 base clipped from V and 6 bases from J, the junction kept 18 bases outside the gene matches. The length of the CDR3 is 18 residues. Germline CDR1 and CDR2: ENHRY and SYGVKD. As DNA, the CDR3 is TGTGCCATCAGTGAGTACCTGCCCGGGACAGCTACCGACTCCGAGCAGTACTTC. This gives the protein CAISEYLPGTATDSEQYF.

The CDR3 DNA is TGTGCCATCACCCGGGACAGAACTAACTATGGCTACACCTTC. This encodes CAITRDRTNYGYTF. The gene calls are TRBV10-3 and TRBJ1-2; 7 bases match TRBD1. The CDR3 consists of 14 residues. J gave up 0 bases and V 7 bases, and 5 bases lay outside the gene matches. CDR1 is ENHRY and CDR2 is SYGVKD in the germline V gene.

The chain joins TRBV7-9 to TRBJ2-5, with TRBD1 matching 7 bases. The CDR3 is made up of 13 amino acids. Germline V gives CDR1 SEHNR, CDR2 FQNEAQ (reference sequence). With V trimmed by 5 bases and J by 2 bases, 2 bases remained unmatched. The CDR3 bases are TGTGCCAGCAGCCCGGGACAGCAAGAGACCCAGTACTTC. This sequence encodes CASSPGQQETQYF.

This clone has a handful of counts. The chain is built from TRBV29-1 and TRBJ2-5; tentative D call: TRBD2 (7 bases). The CDR3 extends over 14 amino acids. V shed 7 bases and J shed 1 base, with 16 bases lying between them. Germline V gene lookup returns CDR1 SQVTM and CDR2 ANQGSEA. This chain's CDR3 is CSAIGGEFQETQYF. CDR3 DNA: TGCAGCGCTATAGGGGGGGAATTCCAAGAGACCCAGTACTTC. Drawing the rest from reference TRBV29-1 and TRBJ2-5, the complete variable domain is SAVISQKPSRDICQRGTSLTIQCQVDSQVTMMFWYRQQPGQSLTLIATANQGSEATYESGFVIDKFPISRPNLTFSTLTVSNMSPEDSSIYLCSAIGGEFQETQYFGPGTRLLVL.

This clone was seen more than once but under ten times. V is TRBV14 and J is TRBJ2-3; D is possibly TRBD2 (5 bases). The CDR3 covers 15 residues. Germline values: CDR1 SGHDN, CDR2 FVKESK. Trimming took 8 bases from V and 1 from J, leaving 16 bases between them. The CDR3 nucleotides are TGTGCCAGCTCAAGTGAGGGATTGGGCACAGATACGCAGTATTTT. It specifies CASSSEGLGTDTQYF.

This clone turned up a few times. This sequence joins TRBV28 and TRBJ2-4; 11 positions agree with TRBD1. The CDR3 contains 18 residues. Germline CDR1 is MDHEN and CDR2 is SYDVKM. The junction had 16 bases not matched to a gene; V was cut back by 4 bases and J by 8 bases. CDR3: CASSSRTGGLKGWDIQYF. In DNA, the CDR3 is TGTGCCAGCAGTTCGCGGACAGGGGGCTTGAAGGGATGGGACATTCAGTACTTC.

This clone was recorded a few times. V usage is TRBV30 and J usage is TRBJ2-1; the D gene could be TRBD1 or TRBD2 (5 bases each). CDR3 length equals 13 residues. V lost 0 bases and J lost 9, with 12 bases in between. From germline, CDR1 is GTSNPN and CDR2 SVGIG (reference sequence). For the CDR3, the DNA is TGTGCCTGGAGTGTGGGACCTCGAGTTGAGCAGTTCTTC. It specifies CAWSVGPRVEQFF.

CDR3 loop: CSVRGPAGEGEQYF. The CDR3 nucleotides read TGCAGCGTTCGAGGTCCAGCGGGAGAGGGCGAGCAGTACTTC. The chain couples TRBV29-1 to TRBJ2-7; 8 bases are a match to TRBD2. The CDR3 spans 14 residues. V was clipped by 5 bases and J by 6 bases; unmatched bases: 12. Germline CDR1 is SQVTM and CDR2 is ANQGSEA.

The V gene is TRBV9, the J gene TRBJ2-1; D might be TRBD1 or TRBD2, each matching 5 bases. The germline CDR1 and CDR2 sequences are SGDLS and YYNGEE. V was clipped by 2 bases and J by 11 bases, with 11 bases between them. The CDR3 contains 12 residues. The CDR3 is CASSVLGDQQFF. CDR3 sequence (DNA): TGTGCCAGCAGCGTCCTTGGGGACCAGCAGTTCTTC. Filled out from reference TRBV9 and TRBJ2-1, the complete variable domain reads DSGVTQTPKHLITATGQRVTLRCSPRSGDLSVYWYQQSLDQGLQFLIQYYNGEERAKGNILERFSAQQFPDLHSELNLSSLELGDSALYFCASSVLGDQQFFGPGTRLTVL.

V gene TRBV11-3 combines with J gene TRBJ2-5; D might be TRBD1 (5 bases). Per germline, CDR1 SGHNT and CDR2 YENEEA. V was pared by 0 bases and J by 3 bases, with 5 bases between. The CDR3 covers 13 residues. The CDR3, as DNA: TGTGCCAGCAGCTTAGACAGGGAAGAGACCCAGTACTTC. It specifies CASSLDREETQYF.

This clone has only a few counts. The rearrangement joins TRBV11-2 to TRBJ2-3; no clear D. Trimming pared 1 base from V and 2 bases from J, leaving 7 bases between. The CDR3 has 14 amino acids. In germline, CDR1 is SGHAT, CDR2 FQNNGV. CDR3 protein: CASSLGQPTDTQYF. The CDR3 bases are TGTGCCAGCAGCTTAGGACAACCCACAGATACGCAGTATTTT.

The gene calls are TRBV29-1 and TRBJ1-4; D gene uncertain. The V end was cut by 4 bases, the J end by 3 bases, with 9 bases between. The germline V gene has CDR1 SQVTM and CDR2 ANQGSEA. The CDR3 sequence is 13 residues long. CDR3 protein: CSVGILANEKLFF. The CDR3 DNA follows: TGCAGCGTTGGGATCTTGGCTAATGAAAAACTGTTTTTT.

The V call is TRBV5-1, the J call TRBJ2-3, with D unclear. The CDR3 is 12 amino acids. V lost 2 bases, J lost 0 bases, and 1 base lay in between. Germline-derived CDR1 and CDR2 are SGHRS and YFSETQ. Here the CDR3 reads CASSLSTDTQYF. DNA of the CDR3: TGCGCCAGCAGCTTAAGCACAGATACGCAGTATTTT.